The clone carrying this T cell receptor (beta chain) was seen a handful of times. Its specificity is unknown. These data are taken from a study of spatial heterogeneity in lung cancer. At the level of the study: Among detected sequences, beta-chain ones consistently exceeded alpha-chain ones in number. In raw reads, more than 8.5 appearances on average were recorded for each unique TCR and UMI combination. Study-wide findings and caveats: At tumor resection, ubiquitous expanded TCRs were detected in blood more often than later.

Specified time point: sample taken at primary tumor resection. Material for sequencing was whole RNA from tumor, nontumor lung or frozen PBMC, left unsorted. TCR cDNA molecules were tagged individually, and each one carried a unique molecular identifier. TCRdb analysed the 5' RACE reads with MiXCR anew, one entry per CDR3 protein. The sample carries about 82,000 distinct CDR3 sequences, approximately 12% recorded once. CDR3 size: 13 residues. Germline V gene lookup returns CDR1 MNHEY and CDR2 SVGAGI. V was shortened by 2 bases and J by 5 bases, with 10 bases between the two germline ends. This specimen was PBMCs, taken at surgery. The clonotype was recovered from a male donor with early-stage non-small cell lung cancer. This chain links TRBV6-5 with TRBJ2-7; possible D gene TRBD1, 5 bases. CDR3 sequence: CASSYTQGHEQYF. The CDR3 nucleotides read TGTGCCAGCAGTTACACGCAGGGCCACGAGCAGTACTTC.